This T cell receptor (beta chain) was recorded in a study of T cells in localized non-small cell lung cancer. Study-wide results and caveats: Median roughly 57 top-100 tumor clones were shared with paired adjacent lung. Greater T cell density in blood accompanied longer overall survival. Compared with tumor, uninvolved adjacent lung displayed greater T cell clonality, ranking highest overall. One tumor region alone was sequenced, and heterogeneity therefore remains possible.

As concerns this clone: Its antigen is currently unknown.

TCRdb's copy holds only in-frame clones and misses some; the assay was immunoSEQ multiplex PCR. The data contain about 18,000 clones, over 80% of them singletons. Germline assignment: CDR1 SNHLY and CDR2 FYNNEI. V was shortened by 1 base and J by 0 bases, with 16 bases between the two germline ends. The CDR3 contains 18 residues. This receptor was obtained from a female donor older than 55 with stage I lung adenocarcinoma. The genes are TRBV2 and TRBJ2-1; D not resolved. Material: peripheral blood, obtained before any cancer treatment. This CDR3 reads CASSEGPVAKSSYNEQFF. The CDR3 nucleotides read TGTGCCAGCAGTGAAGGGCCCGTTGCTAAGAGCTCCTACAATGAGCAGTTCTTC.